Listed below are T cell receptor beta chains from one sample, sequenced in a study of T cell responses to AZD1222 COVID-19 vaccine. The repertoire was sequenced with immunoSEQ multiplex PCR; TCRdb's copy has only in-frame clones and lacks some. The repertoire holds some 180,000 clones, with 90% as singletons. Source: peripheral blood, taken on day 0 of AZD1222 vaccination. These receptors were obtained from an adult in good health. Both conserved end residues are part of each CDR3. D genes are given only for firm matches. Size values are once, few and many counts, or a class for expanded clones, and some rows have none.

J: TRBJ2-1
V: TRBV30
D: TRBD2
size: .
CDR3: CAWTSGRHEQFF
DNA: TGTGCCTGGACTAGCGGGAGGCATGAGCAGTTCTTC

J: TRBJ2-3
V: TRBV5-1
D: .
size: .
CDR3: CASSAGRDGSTDTQYF
DNA: TGCGCCAGCAGCGCCGGTCGGGACGGGAGCACAGATACGCAGTATTTT

J: TRBJ2-7
V: TRBV29-1
D: TRBD1
size: .
CDR3: CSARQGGSGEQYF
DNA: TGCAGCGCCAGACAGGGGGGTTCTGGCGAGCAGTACTTC

J: TRBJ2-5
V: TRBV6-5
D: TRBD2
size: .
CDR3: CASSYASGRETQYF
DNA: TGTGCCAGCAGTTATGCTAGCGGGAGGGAGACCCAGTACTTC

J: TRBJ1-5
V: TRBV19
D: .
size: .
CDR3: CASSIPTEPSNQPQHF
DNA: TGTGCCAGTAGTATCCCCACAGAACCTAGCAATCAGCCCCAGCATTTT

J: TRBJ2-2
V: TRBV5-1
D: .
size: .
CDR3: CASSLTGRGSTGELFF
DNA: TGCGCCAGCAGCTTGACTGGCAGGGGATCGACCGGGGAGCTGTTTTTT

J: TRBJ2-1
V: TRBV19
D: .
size: .
CDR3: CASSMLTIGPSNEQFF
DNA: TGTGCCAGTAGTATGTTGACGATCGGGCCTTCAAATGAGCAGTTCTTC

J: TRBJ2-1
V: TRBV7-2
D: TRBD2
size: .
CDR3: CASSFRREAPYNEQFF
DNA: TGTGCCAGCAGCTTCCGGCGGGAGGCCCCCTACAATGAGCAGTTCTTC

J: TRBJ1-2
V: TRBV28
D: .
size: .
CDR3: CATTQSVAYTF
DNA: TGTGCCACCACACAGTCGGTGGCCTACACCTTC

J: TRBJ2-3
V: TRBV24-1
D: .
size: once
CDR3: CATSVPFSTDTQYF
DNA: TGTGCCACCAGTGTTCCCTTTTCCACAGATACGCAGTATTTT

J: TRBJ1-2
V: TRBV19
D: .
size: .
CDR3: CASSLYLQSGYGYTF
DNA: TGTGCCAGTAGCCTTTACCTACAGAGCGGCTATGGCTACACCTTC

J: TRBJ1-2
V: TRBV13
D: .
size: .
CDR3: CASSLFGTNYGYTF
DNA: TGTGCCAGCAGCTTATTCGGTACTAACTATGGCTACACCTTC

J: TRBJ1-4
V: TRBV15
D: .
size: .
CDR3: CATSRAGPGARRDEKLFF
DNA: TGTGCCACCAGCAGAGCCGGGCCAGGGGCCCGGAGAGATGAAAAACTGTTTTTT

J: TRBJ1-5
V: TRBV25-1
D: TRBD1
size: .
CDR3: CASSGDRDNQPQHF
DNA: TGTGCCAGCAGTGGTGACAGGGATAATCAGCCCCAGCATTTT

J: TRBJ1-5
V: TRBV2
D: .
size: .
CDR3: CASSGDGNQPQHF
DNA: TGTGCCAGCAGTGGGGACGGCAATCAGCCCCAGCATTTT

J: TRBJ1-2
V: TRBV3-1/TRBV3-2
D: TRBD1
size: once
CDR3: CASSRTRDSNDYTF
DNA: TGTGCCAGCAGCCGAACGCGGGACAGTAATGACTACACCTTC

J: TRBJ2-1
V: TRBV5-4
D: TRBD1
size: .
CDR3: CASSSTGFYNEQFF
DNA: TGTGCCAGCAGCTCGACAGGGTTCTACAATGAGCAGTTCTTC

J: TRBJ1-3
V: TRBV25-1
D: .
size: .
CDR3: CASSDPGSGNTIYF
DNA: TGTGCCAGCAGTGACCCAGGCTCTGGAAACACCATATATTTT

J: TRBJ2-3
V: TRBV9
D: TRBD2
size: .
CDR3: CASSPSPSGGTSTDTQYF
DNA: TGTGCCAGCAGCCCCTCCCCTAGCGGGGGAACTAGCACAGATACGCAGTATTTT

J: TRBJ2-7
V: TRBV5-1
D: TRBD1
size: .
CDR3: CASSLGQGSYEQYF
DNA: TGCGCCAGCAGCCTTGGACAGGGCTCCTACGAGCAGTACTTC

J: TRBJ1-4
V: TRBV28
D: .
size: .
CDR3: CASSFRKSPNEKLFF
DNA: TGTGCCAGCAGTTTTAGGAAGAGTCCTAATGAAAAACTGTTTTTT

J: TRBJ2-7
V: TRBV11-2
D: .
size: .
CDR3: CASGTAGPNSEQYF
DNA: TGTGCCAGCGGAACGGCCGGGCCGAATTCCGAGCAGTACTTC

J: TRBJ1-2
V: TRBV10-1
D: .
size: .
CDR3: CASSGYGYTF
DNA: TGCGCCAGCAGTGGTTATGGCTACACCTTC

J: TRBJ1-2
V: TRBV4-3
D: TRBD1
size: once
CDR3: CASSQEDRGLNYGYTF
DNA: TGCGCCAGCAGCCAAGAAGACAGGGGGCTTAACTATGGCTACACCTTC

J: TRBJ1-4
V: TRBV28
D: TRBD1
size: .
CDR3: CASRPTGGSEKLFF
DNA: TGTGCCAGCAGGCCGACAGGGGGCTCCGAAAAACTGTTTTTT

J: TRBJ1-1
V: TRBV30
D: .
size: .
CDR3: CAWSPRGQNTEAFF
DNA: TGTGCCTGGAGTCCCCGGGGTCAGAACACTGAAGCTTTCTTT